What follows are 27 T cell receptor beta chains derived from one specimen sequenced in a study of blood T cells in healthy people across ages. With a J-beta primer mix and a sample-barcoded 5' primer, a second PCR ran roughly 7 to 11 cycles. One entry per CDR3 protein, called by TCRdb with MiXCR from the 5' RACE reads. The sample includes about 1,400,000 distinct CDR3 sequences, approximately 59% seen only once; the top ten take over 6.5%. Sequenced input: blood. Receptor source: a man aged 18 to 30 in good health.

This rearrangement joins TRBV5-1 to TRBJ2-5; TRBD2 aligns across 14 bases. Germline CDR1 is SGHRS and CDR2 is YFSETQ. This CDR3 contains 18 residues. With V trimmed by 4 bases and J by 1 base, 9 bases remained unmatched. The CDR3 protein is CASSPVGTSGSIQETQYF. CDR3 bases: TGCGCCAGCAGCCCCGTCGGGACTAGCGGGAGCATCCAAGAGACCCAGTACTTC.

The V gene is TRBV10-3, the J gene TRBJ1-2; 11 nucleotides align to TRBD1. Looked up from germline, CDR1 is ENHRY and CDR2 is SYGVKD. The V gene end was trimmed by 2 bases and the J gene end by 8 bases; junction bases not matched to a gene: 13. The CDR3 sequence is 17 residues long. The CDR3 sequence is CAISEKVPDRGLHGYTF. In nucleotides, the CDR3 is TGTGCCATCAGTGAGAAGGTTCCGGACAGGGGGCTCCACGGCTACACCTTC.

The chain combines TRBV9 with TRBJ2-3, with 8 nucleotides matching TRBD2. Germline V lookup: CDR1 SGDLS, CDR2 YYNGEE. V gave up 0 bases and J gave up 0 bases; unmatched junction bases: 12. There are 19 residues in the CDR3. The CDR3 loop reads CASSVDPPGSGESTDTQYF. The CDR3 DNA sequence: TGTGCCAGCAGCGTAGACCCTCCAGGTAGCGGGGAAAGCACAGATACGCAGTATTTT.

V is TRBV4-2 and J is TRBJ2-3, with TRBD2 matching over 13 bases. Trimming removed 0 bases from V and 1 base from J; junction bases left unmatched: 16. The CDR3 is 22 residues long. Germline loops: CDR1 LGHNA, CDR2 YNFKEQ. This chain's CDR3 is CASSQDGPELAGGLRRTDTQYF. The CDR3 nucleotides are TGTGCCAGCAGCCAAGATGGTCCGGAACTAGCGGGGGGGCTGAGACGCACAGATACGCAGTATTTT.

The chain recombines TRBV7-8 with TRBJ2-1; 13 bases match TRBD2. This CDR3 contains 19 residues. CDR1 SGHVS and CDR2 FQNEAQ come from the germline V gene. Trimming cost V 0 bases and J 0 bases; bases outside gene matches: 5. The CDR3 sequence is CASSLAGLAGTISYNEQFF. CDR3 nucleotide sequence: TGTGCCAGCAGCTTAGCGGGACTAGCGGGGACCATCTCCTACAATGAGCAGTTCTTC.

The CDR3 DNA sequence: TGTGCCAGCAGTGAATATGGTCGGGTAGGGGCCTACAATGAGCAGTTCTTC. It yields the protein CASSEYGRVGAYNEQFF. The chain links TRBV25-1 to TRBJ2-1; D might be TRBD1 (5 bases). The V and J ends lost 0 bases and 2 bases respectively, with 14 bases between them. The CDR3 has 17 residues. Germline V gene data show CDR1 as MGHDK and CDR2 as SYGVNS.

This clonotype was seen a single time. This rearrangement joins TRBV2 to TRBJ2-7, with D possibly TRBD1 on 6 matching bases. The CDR3 has 16 amino acids. The germline V and J ends were trimmed by 0 bases and 4 bases, with 16 bases remaining between them. Germline V gene sequence: CDR1 SNHLY, CDR2 FYNNEI. The CDR3: CASSEAEGGHRYEQYF. CDR3 DNA: TGTGCCAGCAGTGAAGCGGAAGGGGGACACCGTTACGAGCAGTACTTC.

The V gene is TRBV28, the J gene TRBJ2-5; D is perhaps TRBD1 or TRBD2 (5 bases each). The V and J ends lost 4 bases and 1 base respectively, with 19 bases between them. The CDR3 extends over 17 amino acids. CDR1 is MDHEN, CDR2 SYDVKM, per germline. CDR3 coding DNA: TGTGCCAGCAGTTCCCCTTGGGGCGGTGGGGGCCAAGAGACCCAGTACTTC. This codes for CASSSPWGGGGQETQYF.

This sequence joins TRBV7-9 and TRBJ2-3; a possible D gene is TRBD1 (5 bases). V lost 4 bases and J 0 bases, leaving 14 bases between the germline ends. CDR1 is SEHNR and CDR2 is FQNEAQ in the germline V gene (reference sequence). The CDR3 extends over 16 amino acids. The CDR3 spells CASSSPGMTSTDTQYF. The CDR3 bases are TGTGCCAGCAGCTCCCCAGGGATGACGAGCACAGATACGCAGTATTTT.

The chain has TRBV2 and TRBJ2-2; the D gene is possibly TRBD1 (7 bases). Germline V gives CDR1 SNHLY, CDR2 FYNNEI. The ends were cut back, 5 bases at V and 6 bases at J, with 13 bases in the middle. CDR3 length equals 14 residues. The CDR3 DNA reads TGTGCCAGCAGTCTGACAGGGAGGTCCGGGGAGCTGTTTTTT. The encoded protein is CASSLTGRSGELFF.

The V call is TRBV20-1, the J call TRBJ2-1, with 9 bases aligning to TRBD2. The CDR3 consists of 14 residues. The germline CDR1 and CDR2 sequences are DFQATT and SNEGSKA (reference sequence). The V and J ends lost 8 bases and 8 bases, in that order; junction bases with no gene match: 13. The CDR3 coding sequence is TGCAGTTCACTAGCGGGCGGGAGGGGGTATGAGCAGTTCTTC. It yields the protein CSSLAGGRGYEQFF.

Only one count was recorded for this clonotype. V and J are TRBV11-1 and TRBJ2-3, with 10 bases aligning to TRBD1. Germline V gives CDR1 SGHAT, CDR2 FQDESV (reference sequence). CDR3 size: 17 residues. Unmatched junction bases numbered 9, after V lost 3 bases and J lost 3 bases. The CDR3 DNA reads as TGTGCCAGCAGCTTTACCTTTAGGGACAGGGGTACAGATACGCAGTATTTT. Translated: CASSFTFRDRGTDTQYF.

This clonotype showed up just a few times. The genes are TRBV7-2 and TRBJ2-3; 7 nucleotides agree with TRBD2. CDR1 is SGHTA and CDR2 is FQGNSA in the germline V gene. The CDR3 consists of 17 residues. J lost 4 bases, V lost 2 bases, and 12 bases had no gene match. CDR3: CASSLRLTAGEADTQYF. The CDR3, as DNA: TGTGCCAGCAGCTTAAGGCTTACGGCGGGAGAGGCAGATACGCAGTATTTT.

V usage is TRBV20-1 and J usage is TRBJ2-5; no reliable D call. V was trimmed by 3 bases and J by 12 bases, leaving 14 bases between them. CDR1 is DFQATT and CDR2 is SNEGSKA in the germline V gene (reference sequence). This CDR3 has 11 residues. CDR3 bases: TGCAGTGCTAGTGCCGGCAGCTCCAAGTACTTC. This gives the protein CSASAGSSKYF.

The chain is built from TRBV5-1 and TRBJ2-3; D is possibly TRBD2 (5 bases). Trimming removed 6 bases at V and 0 bases at J, with 17 bases between. The CDR3 has 16 residues. The germline gives CDR1 SGHRS, CDR2 YFSETQ. In nucleotides, the CDR3 is TGCGCCAGCACGAGAGCAGGACGAGGGAGCACAGATACGCAGTATTTT. The encoded protein is CASTRAGRGSTDTQYF.

The chain uses TRBV11-2 and TRBJ2-1; D unresolved. The CDR3 is made up of 16 amino acids. Trimming removed 5 bases from V and 4 bases from J, with 18 bases in between. The germline V gene encodes CDR1 SGHAT and CDR2 FQNNGV. The CDR3 DNA is TGTGCCAGCAGCCAAGGCGCTCGAGGCTTATACAATGAGCAGTTCTTC. Amino acids: CASSQGARGLYNEQFF.

On this clonotype itself: One junction end does not reproduce the germline sequence, and a read error may be involved. This chain connects TRBV12-3 or TRBV12-4 to TRBJ1-6; the D gene is possibly TRBD1 (5 bases). The CDR3 runs to 17 residues. The chain's CDR3 is CASSFGAGQIWNSPPHF. The CDR3 region has the DNA TGTGCCAGCAGTTTTGGGGCAGGGCAAATTTGGAATTCACCCCCCCACTTT.

This clonotype was seen only a few times. The J gene is TRBJ2-7, the V gene TRBV29-1, with no clear D. The ends were cut back, 7 bases at V and 0 bases at J, with 13 bases in the middle. The germline gives CDR1 SQVTM, CDR2 ANQGSEA. This CDR3 contains 13 residues. The CDR3 nucleotides are TGCAGCGCCGTTTTGATGGGCTCCTACGAGCAGTACTTC. Protein product: CSAVLMGSYEQYF.

This chain connects TRBV7-9 to TRBJ2-5; D remains unclear. Germline lookup yields CDR1 SEHNR and CDR2 FQNEAQ (reference sequence). This CDR3 comprises 15 residues. The V end lost 1 base, the J end lost 5 bases, and 14 bases lay between the germline ends. DNA of the CDR3: TGTGCCAGCAGCTTAGAAGCTTGGGGTTTTGAGACCCAGTACTTC. Its translation: CASSLEAWGFETQYF.

The J gene is TRBJ2-7, the V gene TRBV7-9; the D is unclear. With 4 bases removed from V and 3 bases from J, the gap between germline ends came to 7 bases. Germline lookup yields CDR1 SEHNR and CDR2 FQNEAQ (reference sequence). The CDR3 consists of 12 residues. The CDR3 reads CASSSSHYEQYF. CDR3 DNA: TGTGCCAGCAGCTCGTCCCACTACGAGCAGTACTTC. Full variable domain (outside the CDR3, taken from reference TRBV7-9 and TRBJ2-7): DTGVSQNPRHKITKRGQNVTFRCDPISEHNRLYWYRQTLGQGPEFLTYFQNEAQLEKSRLLSDRFSAERPKGSFSTLEIQRTEQGDSAMYLCASSSSHYEQYFGPGTRLTVT.

The chain couples TRBV7-8 to TRBJ2-7; D might be TRBD1 or TRBD2, each matching 5 bases. The germline gives CDR1 SGHVS, CDR2 FQNEAQ. This CDR3 comprises 13 residues. Trimming removed 1 base at V and 7 bases at J, with 11 bases between. The CDR3 nucleotides are TGTGCCAGCAGCTTAGATCGGGGCCCTGAGCAGTACTTC. Translation gives CASSLDRGPEQYF.

This chain links TRBV4-1 with TRBJ1-5; a possible D gene is TRBD1 (5 bases). Between the trimmed V and J ends, which lost 1 base and 4 bases, there was a span of 11 bases. CDR1 and CDR2 from the germline V gene are MGHRA and YSYEKL. This CDR3 has 15 residues. CDR3 nucleotides: TGCGCCAGCAGCCAAGTAAGGGCAGGGAATCAGCCCCAGCATTTT. Translating it yields CASSQVRAGNQPQHF.

V gene TRBV6-5 combines with J gene TRBJ2-7; D ambiguous. CDR3 size: 14 residues. Germline lookup yields CDR1 MNHEY and CDR2 SVGAGI. V was shortened by 4 bases and J by 3 bases, with 13 bases between the two germline ends. This chain's CDR3 is CASSLGMTYYEQYF. CDR3 sequence (DNA): TGTGCCAGCAGTTTGGGGATGACATACTACGAGCAGTACTTC.

This sequence joins TRBV5-1 and TRBJ2-3; 8 nucleotides line up with TRBD2. Germline values: CDR1 SGHRS, CDR2 YFSETQ. The CDR3 consists of 18 residues. V shed 0 bases and J 3 bases; nucleotides not matched to a gene: 12. The CDR3: CASSLGNRRGGWTDTQYF. The CDR3 DNA is TGCGCCAGCAGCTTGGGTAACCGTCGGGGGGGTTGGACAGATACGCAGTATTTT.

The chain links TRBV7-9 to TRBJ1-1, with TRBD1 identical over 10 bases. Germline trimming cut 6 bases from V and 1 base from J; bases unmatched to any gene: 8. The CDR3 consists of 16 residues. Germline assignment: CDR1 SEHNR and CDR2 FQNEAQ (reference sequence). The CDR3 DNA follows: TGTGCCAGCAGACGAGACAGGGGGCAGGGGAACACTGAAGCTTTCTTT. Protein product: CASRRDRGQGNTEAFF.

The sample holds a few counts of this clonotype. The chain uses TRBV13 and TRBJ2-3; 8 nucleotides match TRBD2. V shed 6 bases, J shed 5 bases, and the junction held 10 bases outside the gene matches. Germline values: CDR1 PRHDT, CDR2 FYEKMQ (reference sequence). The CDR3 has 15 amino acids. CDR3 in DNA: TGTGCCAGCAGTCCCGCGGGACTAGTGGGAGATACGCAGTATTTT. Its protein product is CASSPAGLVGDTQYF.

The V gene is TRBV5-1, the J gene TRBJ2-1; 9 bases are a match to TRBD2. The ends lost 7 bases at V and 8 bases at J; junction bases unmatched: 16. Germline CDR1 and CDR2: SGHRS and YFSETQ. This CDR3 has 16 residues. This CDR3 is CASFPQAGGLVYEQFF. As DNA, the CDR3 is TGCGCCAGCTTCCCTCAAGCGGGAGGTTTAGTGTATGAGCAGTTCTTC.